Each of the 13 T cell receptor beta chains below was sequenced from the same sample in a study of T-cell memory formation after mild COVID-19. From the 5' RACE reads, TCRdb called clonotypes with MiXCR, one entry per CDR3 protein. The repertoire holds 130,000 to 150,000 distinct CDR3 sequences, with about 5.5% as singletons. Sequencing was performed on PBMCs or a T cell subset sorted from them (not recorded which). These receptor sequences come from an adult woman who had mild COVID-19 (a few samples of this study predate the infection). Cell type and time point are not known.

This chain joins TRBV7-9 and TRBJ1-6; the D is unclear. V dropped 2 bases and J dropped 0 bases, with 8 bases sitting between them. The CDR3 has 16 residues. Germline CDR1 reads SEHNR; CDR2 reads FQNEAQ (reference sequence). CDR3 in amino acids: CASSLRPSSYNSPLHF. The CDR3 region has the DNA TGTGCCAGCAGCTTAAGACCCAGCTCCTATAATTCACCCCTCCACTTT.

This chain connects TRBV7-2 to TRBJ2-7, with D possibly matching TRBD2 (5 bases). This CDR3 contains 14 residues. Per germline, CDR1 SGHTA and CDR2 FQGNSA. The V end lost 2 bases, the J end lost 3 bases, and 11 bases lay between the germline ends. CDR3 sequence: CASSLRGRGYEQYF. The CDR3 DNA follows: TGTGCCAGCAGCTTAAGAGGACGGGGCTACGAGCAGTACTTC. Combining the CDR3 with reference TRBV7-2 and TRBJ2-7 gives the whole variable domain GAGVSQSPSNKVTEKGKDVELRCDPISGHTALYWYRQSLGQGLEFLIYFQGNSAPDKSGLPSDRFSAERTGGSVSTLTIQRTQQEDSAVYLCASSLRGRGYEQYFGPGTRLTVT.

This clonotype was seen many times. This chain links TRBV4-2 with TRBJ2-2; 8 nucleotides align to TRBD2. Unmatched junction bases numbered 5, after V lost 4 bases and J lost 7 bases. CDR1 is LGHNA, CDR2 YNFKEQ, per germline. This CDR3 region has 14 residues. CDR3 sequence (DNA): TGTGCCAGCAGCCCACCGGGGGGGTTCGGGGAGCTGTTTTTT. Protein sequence: CASSPPGGFGELFF.

The sample holds many counts of this clonotype. The chain links TRBV7-2 to TRBJ1-2; the D gene is possibly TRBD1 (5 bases). The CDR3 sequence is 13 residues long. Germline V CDR1 and CDR2: SGHTA, FQGNSA. Trimming stripped 1 base from V and 2 bases from J, with 5 bases between. The CDR3 sequence is CASSLGQNYGYTF. The CDR3 nucleotides are TGTGCCAGCAGCTTAGGACAGAACTATGGCTACACCTTC.

This clonotype showed up many times. The genes are TRBV6-1 and TRBJ1-1; TRBD1 is a possible D gene (5 bases). Germline lookup yields CDR1 MNHNS and CDR2 SASEGT. V shed 4 bases and J shed 3 bases, with 12 bases lying between them. This CDR3 is built from 14 residues. The CDR3 DNA reads TGTGCCAGCAGTGTGGCGGGGGACTACACTGAAGCTTTCTTT. Amino acid sequence: CASSVAGDYTEAFF.

This clonotype has a handful of counts. The genes are TRBV2 and TRBJ2-1; D remains ambiguous. CDR3 length: 16 amino acids. Germline V CDR1 and CDR2: SNHLY, FYNNEI. Trimming cost V 4 bases and J 1 base, with 14 bases left between them. The CDR3 DNA follows: TGTGCCAGCAGTGTGGAGCTCTACCTATCCTACAATGAGCAGTTCTTC. Its protein product is CASSVELYLSYNEQFF.

J is TRBJ1-6 and V is TRBV5-4; weak D call: TRBD1 (5 bases). V was shortened by 4 bases and J by 10 bases, with 18 bases between the two germline ends. The CDR3 extends over 15 amino acids. Germline loops: CDR1 SGHNT, CDR2 YYREEE (reference sequence). The CDR3 reads CASSDSRAPGSPLHF. As DNA, the CDR3 is TGTGCCAGCAGCGACTCCAGGGCTCCGGGGTCACCCCTCCACTTT.

This clonotype appeared many times. J is TRBJ2-3 and V is TRBV7-2; 9 bases map to TRBD1. From germline, CDR1 is SGHTA and CDR2 FQGNSA. The J segment lost 3 bases and the V segment lost 4 bases, leaving 2 bases of the junction unmatched. CDR3 size: 14 residues. For the CDR3, the DNA is TGTGCCAGCAGCTCGGACAGGGGAACAGATACGCAGTATTTT. This sequence encodes CASSSDRGTDTQYF. The whole variable domain, remainder taken from reference TRBV7-2 and TRBJ2-3, is GAGVSQSPSNKVTEKGKDVELRCDPISGHTALYWYRQSLGQGLEFLIYFQGNSAPDKSGLPSDRFSAERTGGSVSTLTIQRTQQEDSAVYLCASSSDRGTDTQYFGPGTRLTVL.

The chain employs TRBV29-1 and TRBJ2-7; TRBD1 matches 9 bases. The CDR3 extends over 14 amino acids. The V gene's germline CDR1 is SQVTM and CDR2 ANQGSEA. V shed 7 bases, J shed 4 bases, and the junction held 11 bases outside the gene matches. CDR3 bases: TGCAGCGCTGGGGGGGACAGGGCGATTTACGAGCAGTACTTC. It yields the protein CSAGGDRAIYEQYF.

This clonotype has just a few counts. J is TRBJ2-1 and V is TRBV6-5, with 11 bases fitting TRBD2. Germline CDR1 reads MNHEY; CDR2 reads SVGAGI. V lost 0 bases and J lost 1; bases outside the gene matches: 2. The CDR3 covers 17 residues. The CDR3 spells CASSYSSGRGSYNEQFF. For the CDR3, the DNA is TGTGCCAGCAGTTACTCTAGCGGGAGGGGTTCCTACAATGAGCAGTTCTTC.

The rearrangement joins TRBV5-1 to TRBJ1-4, with TRBD1 identical over 8 bases. The J segment lost 5 bases and the V segment lost 4 bases, leaving 10 bases of the junction unmatched. From germline, CDR1 is SGHRS and CDR2 YFSETQ. This CDR3 has 16 residues. The CDR3: CASSVQPGTGNEKLFF. The DNA for the CDR3 is TGCGCCAGCAGCGTCCAGCCAGGGACAGGAAATGAAAAACTGTTTTTT.

In its sample, this clonotype was seen many times. This chain uses TRBV24-1 with TRBJ2-5; unclear D gene. The CDR3 totals 14 residues. V was shortened by 2 bases and J by 5 bases, with 11 bases between the two germline ends. Germline CDR1 KGHDR, CDR2 SFDVKD. The CDR3: CATSDWSRPETQYF. In DNA, the CDR3 is TGTGCCACCAGTGATTGGTCCCGGCCGGAGACCCAGTACTTC.

V usage is TRBV9 and J usage is TRBJ1-1; TRBD1 is a possible D gene (5 bases). The CDR3 length is 14 residues. The V and J ends lost 0 bases and 7 bases respectively, with 13 bases between them. Germline V gene sequence: CDR1 SGDLS, CDR2 YYNGEE. CDR3 sequence reads: CASSVVPGTSEAFF. The DNA for the CDR3 is TGTGCCAGCAGCGTAGTCCCAGGGACGAGTGAAGCTTTCTTT.